This record covers a single T cell receptor beta chain. Its antigen remains undetermined. One base away there is no much larger clone; base qualities are not given. This sample was taken from a study of T cell changes during pregnancy in multiple sclerosis (dated by TCRdb to the late 2010s). Context from the whole study: In women with multiple sclerosis, the researchers looked at how the T cell repertoire shifted as pregnancy progressed.

Libraries came from the immunoSEQ multiplex PCR assay. TCRdb took over this immuneACCESS table, retaining in-frame rearrangements with V and J assigned. Such tables are incomplete; in checked studies, under half of the missing clones stem from an unresolved V gene, and the remainder is unexplained. Here the sample has approximately 89,000 clones; just under 95% occur a single time. Approximately 0.84% of the sample comes from the top ten. Via the germline V gene, CDR1 is SNHLY and CDR2 FYNNEI. Compared with germline, V lacks 5 bases and J lacks 4 bases; bases without a gene match: 2. Its CDR3 holds 13 amino acids, cysteine through phenylalanine. Kept here is only the CDR3 DNA, which spans 39 bases and is read in frame from base 1.

This clonotype originated in a female donor with multiple sclerosis, enrolled in a pregnancy study. The sequence links TRBV2 to TRBJ1-2, with TRBD1 identical over 9 junction bases. The input for sequencing was peripheral blood, taken in the third trimester of pregnancy. The DNA sequence reads TGTGCCAGCAGTACAGGGGGCTCCTATGGCTACACCTTC. This yields the protein CASSTGGSYGYTF.